This T cell receptor beta chain was sequenced for a study of T cells in Graves' hyperthyroidism and ophthalmopathy (dated by TCRdb to about 2019). The study in broad terms: Peripheral blood samples were taken at the time of initial diagnosis, prior to any treatment. TCR V-J signatures able to tell the groups apart were searched for in a discovery cohort of approximately 95 patients, of whom around 42 had Graves' ophthalmopathy and 55 to 65 had stable Graves' hyperthyroidism. An independent validation cohort of fewer than 20 hyperthyroidism patients and some 15 patients who later progressed to ophthalmopathy tested prospective prediction of ophthalmopathy. The 100 or so discovery patients were divided at random into training and test sets in a 7:3 ratio. In addition, the study compared T-cell repertoires in thyroid tissue and in blood from several Graves' hyperthyroidism patients. After sampling, hyperthyroidism patients received methimazole starting at 30 mg daily, and ophthalmopathy patients received high-dose intravenous methylprednisolone. The paper reports TCR Vbeta CDR3 sequencing of approximately 140 peripheral blood samples: fewer than 50 ophthalmopathy, around 80 hyperthyroidism and around 17 progressor patients.

General conclusions and limits of the study: Blood samples also contained most of the expanded thyroid clonotypes (frequency above 0.001), which suggests that blood repertoires may reflect thyroid immune responses. A model built on a 13 V-J signature distinguished ophthalmopathy from stable hyperthyroidism, reaching 85% to 90% sensitivity and about 81% specificity in cross-validation and 80%/75% in testing. In validation, the model predicted progression to ophthalmopathy a median of 6.5 months before onset, with about 67% sensitivity and nearly 75% specificity. No statistical method was used to set the sample size in advance, and investigators knew the group allocation.

Many counts were recorded for this clonotype. There is no known antigen for this receptor. It has no much larger one-base neighbor in the sample; base qualities were not kept. Stable Graves' hyperthyroidism was defined as the absence of progression to ophthalmopathy over 18 months of follow-up. The hyperthyroidism patients were between 18 and 65 years old and newly diagnosed, with a disease duration of less than 2 months. Exclusion was applied to patients with uncontrolled infections, other autoimmune diseases, pregnancy or lactation. Diagnoses relied on clinical symptoms, serum thyroxine and TRAb, thyroid ultrasound and orbital computed tomography. Ficoll-Paque density gradient centrifugation was used to isolate PBMCs from 8 to 10 ml of fresh peripheral blood. Total RNA was extracted with Trizol reagent, and quality was checked on an Agilent 2100 Bioanalyzer. TCR beta CDR3 regions were amplified from RNA transcripts. The first round of RT-PCR for the TCR CDR3 was performed with the HTBI primer set and the Qiagen OneStep RT-PCR kit. The libraries were constructed in a second round of multiplex PCR and then size-selected and purified. The libraries were sequenced on an Illumina HiSeq2000 using paired-end 100 bp reads. In the paper's pipeline: Raw data were processed with SOAPnuke, discarding reads with adapters, uncalled bases, mean Phred below 15, or no exact constant-primer or identifier match. COPE v1.2.5 was used to merge the high-quality paired reads, and each unique nucleotide sequence was defined as a clonotype. MiTCR v1.1 was used to align clonotypes to the IMGT TRBV, TRBD and TRBJ reference segments. Analysis was restricted to V-J combinations with a frequency above 0.0001, which covered about 99% of repertoires. A TCS score was defined as the ratio between F50 (clonal expansion) and ExV (chaos), using BLOSUM62-based TCRdist between CDR3 peptides within each V-J. Welch's t-statistics and random forest reduced around 550 V-J features to about 12, which were used in a naive Bayes classifier (R e1071). TCRdb passed the public sequencing reads through fastp at Q25 and MiXCR, retaining productive beta sequences. Entries that share a CDR3 protein sequence are merged under the most common genes and DNA. These V and J calls originate from TCRdb's pipeline instead of the authors' own analysis. Here the sample has about 590,000 distinct CDR3 sequences; around a sixth occur a single time. The ten largest clones represent about 7% of the sample.

Germline trimming: 2 bases from V, 12 bases from J; junction bases outside gene matches: 6. The germline V gene provides CDR1 SGHTA and CDR2 FQGNSA. Including cysteine and phenylalanine, the CDR3 has 14 amino acids. Just the 42-base CDR3 DNA is kept, in frame starting at base 1. This receptor was taken from a woman aged 25 to 39 with Graves' hyperthyroidism. The source material was blood. The V and J segments used are TRBV7-2 and TRBJ2-6; 8 middle bases align to TRBD2. The DNA sequence is as follows: TGTGCCAGCAGCTTACAGGGTAGCGGGACCGTCCTGACTTTC. Translated, it reads CASSLQGSGTVLTF.